This T cell receptor (beta chain) is drawn from a study of T cell clonotyping in hematopoietic cell transplantation. This CDR3 contains 14 residues. Germline V lookup: CDR1 MDHEN, CDR2 SYDVKM. V was cut by 10 bases and J by 8 bases, with 18 bases left in between. This clone showed up just once. Some clones are missing from TCRdb's copy, which holds only in-frame ones; the method was immunoSEQ multiplex PCR. Of approximately 2,100 clones in the sample, roughly nine tenths were seen once. The sequenced sample was peripheral blood mononuclear cells. The chain joins TRBV28 to TRBJ1-6; a possible D gene is TRBD1 (5 bases). This receptor was obtained from a man aged 35 to 55 in good health. Some clones in this sample may be carry-over from other donors' samples. The chain's CDR3 is CAIPSGGRHSPLHF. In nucleotides, the CDR3 is TGTGCCATCCCGTCGGGGGGGAGGCATTCACCCCTCCACTTT.